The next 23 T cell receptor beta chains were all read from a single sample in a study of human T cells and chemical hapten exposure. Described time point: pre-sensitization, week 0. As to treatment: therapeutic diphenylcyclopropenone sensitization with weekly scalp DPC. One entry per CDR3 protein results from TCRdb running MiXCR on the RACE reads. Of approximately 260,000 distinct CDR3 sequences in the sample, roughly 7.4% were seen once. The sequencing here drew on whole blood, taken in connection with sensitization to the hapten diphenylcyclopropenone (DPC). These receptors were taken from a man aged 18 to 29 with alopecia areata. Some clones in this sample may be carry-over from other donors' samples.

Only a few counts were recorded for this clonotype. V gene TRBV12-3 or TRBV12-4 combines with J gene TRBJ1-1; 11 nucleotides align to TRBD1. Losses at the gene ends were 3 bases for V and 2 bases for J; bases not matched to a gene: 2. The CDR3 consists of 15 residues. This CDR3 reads CASSLGQGDNTEAFF. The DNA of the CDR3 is TGTGCCAGCAGTTTGGGACAGGGGGATAACACTGAAGCTTTCTTT.

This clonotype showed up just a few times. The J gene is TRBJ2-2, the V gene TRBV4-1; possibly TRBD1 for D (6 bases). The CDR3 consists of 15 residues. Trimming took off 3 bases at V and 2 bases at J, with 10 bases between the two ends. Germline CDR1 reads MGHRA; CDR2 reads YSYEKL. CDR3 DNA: TGCGCCAGCAGCCACGGGACAACTAACACCGGGGAGCTGTTTTTT. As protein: CASSHGTTNTGELFF.

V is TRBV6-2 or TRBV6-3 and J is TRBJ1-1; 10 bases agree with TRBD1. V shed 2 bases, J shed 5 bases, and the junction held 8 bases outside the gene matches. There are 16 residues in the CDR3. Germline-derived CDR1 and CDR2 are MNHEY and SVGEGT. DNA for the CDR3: TGTGCCAGCAGTTACCCCCTGACAGGGGGCCGGACTGAAGCTTTCTTT. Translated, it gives CASSYPLTGGRTEAFF.

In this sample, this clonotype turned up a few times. The CDR3 nucleotides read TGTGCCAGTGTCCCGGGACAGGGGATCGTGAACACTGAAGCTTTCTTT. It translates to CASVPGQGIVNTEAFF. The chain uses TRBV12-3 or TRBV12-4 and TRBJ1-1; 10 bases line up with TRBD1. CDR3 length equals 16 residues. With 9 bases clipped from V and 0 bases from J, the junction kept 10 bases outside the gene matches.

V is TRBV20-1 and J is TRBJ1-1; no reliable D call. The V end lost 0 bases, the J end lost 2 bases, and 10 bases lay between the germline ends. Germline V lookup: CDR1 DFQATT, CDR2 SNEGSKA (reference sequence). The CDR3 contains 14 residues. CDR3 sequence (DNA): TGCAGTGCTAGAGATCGACAAATTAACACTGAAGCTTTCTTT. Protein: CSARDRQINTEAFF.

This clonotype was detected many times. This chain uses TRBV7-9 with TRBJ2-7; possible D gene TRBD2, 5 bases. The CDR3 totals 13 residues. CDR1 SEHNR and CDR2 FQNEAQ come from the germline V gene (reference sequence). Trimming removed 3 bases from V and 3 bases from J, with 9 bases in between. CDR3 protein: CASSFLGIYEQYF. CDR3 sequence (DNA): TGTGCCAGCAGCTTTCTCGGGATCTACGAGCAGTACTTC.

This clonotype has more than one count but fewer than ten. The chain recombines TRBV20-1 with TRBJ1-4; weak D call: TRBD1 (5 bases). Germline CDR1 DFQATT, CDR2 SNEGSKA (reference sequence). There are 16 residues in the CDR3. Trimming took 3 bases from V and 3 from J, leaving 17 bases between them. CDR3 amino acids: CSASRAGLTSNEKLFF. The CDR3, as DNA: TGCAGTGCTAGCCGGGCAGGGTTGACTTCTAATGAAAAACTGTTTTTT.

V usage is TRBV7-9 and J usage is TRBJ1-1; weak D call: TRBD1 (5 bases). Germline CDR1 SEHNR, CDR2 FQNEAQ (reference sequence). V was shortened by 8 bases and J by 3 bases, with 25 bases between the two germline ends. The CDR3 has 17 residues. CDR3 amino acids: CASDESDREGWDTEAFF. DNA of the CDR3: TGTGCCAGCGATGAGTCTGACAGAGAGGGATGGGACACTGAAGCTTTCTTT.

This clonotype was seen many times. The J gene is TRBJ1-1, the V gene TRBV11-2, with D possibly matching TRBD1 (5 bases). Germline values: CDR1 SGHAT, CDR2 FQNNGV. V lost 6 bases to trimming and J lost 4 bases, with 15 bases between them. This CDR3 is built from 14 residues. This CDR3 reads CASRQDTGGTEAFF. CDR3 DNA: TGTGCCAGCAGACAGGACACCGGGGGCACTGAAGCTTTCTTT.

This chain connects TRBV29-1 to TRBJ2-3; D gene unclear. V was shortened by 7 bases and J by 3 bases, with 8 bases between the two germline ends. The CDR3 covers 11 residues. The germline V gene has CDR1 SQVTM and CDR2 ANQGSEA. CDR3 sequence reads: CSGGPTDTQYF. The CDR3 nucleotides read TGCAGCGGTGGACCGACAGATACGCAGTATTTT.

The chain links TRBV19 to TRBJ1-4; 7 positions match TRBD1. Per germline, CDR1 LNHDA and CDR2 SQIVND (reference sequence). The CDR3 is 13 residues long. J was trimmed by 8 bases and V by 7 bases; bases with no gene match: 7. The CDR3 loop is CASKQGTDEKLFF. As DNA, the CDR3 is TGTGCCAGTAAACAAGGGACAGACGAAAAACTGTTTTTT.

The chain's CDR3 is CASSYQPRNYGYTF. DNA for the CDR3: TGTGCCAGCAGTTACCAACCCAGGAATTATGGCTACACCTTC. V is TRBV6-5 and J is TRBJ1-2; unclear D gene. V dropped 2 bases and J dropped 5 bases, with 12 bases sitting between them. CDR3 length equals 14 residues. CDR1 is MNHEY, CDR2 SVGAGI, per germline.

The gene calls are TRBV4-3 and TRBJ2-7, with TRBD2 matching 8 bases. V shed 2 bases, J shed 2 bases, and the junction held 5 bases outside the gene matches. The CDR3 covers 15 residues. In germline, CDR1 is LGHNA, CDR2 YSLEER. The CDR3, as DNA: TGCGCCAGCAGCCAATTAGCGGGGTCTCCCTACGAGCAGTACTTC. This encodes CASSQLAGSPYEQYF.

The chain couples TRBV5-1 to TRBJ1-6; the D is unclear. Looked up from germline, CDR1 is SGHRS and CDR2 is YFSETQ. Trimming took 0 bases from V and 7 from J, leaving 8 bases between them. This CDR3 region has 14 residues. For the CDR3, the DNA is TGCGCCAGCAGCTTGGCCATGAACAATTCACCCCTCCACTTT. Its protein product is CASSLAMNNSPLHF.

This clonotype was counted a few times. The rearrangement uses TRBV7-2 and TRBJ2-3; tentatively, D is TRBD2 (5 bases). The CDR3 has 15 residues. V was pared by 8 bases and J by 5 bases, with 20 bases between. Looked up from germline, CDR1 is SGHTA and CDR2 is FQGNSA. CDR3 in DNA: TGTGCCAGCGCCCCGGGCCTAGCAATAAGAGATACGCAGTATTTT. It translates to CASAPGLAIRDTQYF.

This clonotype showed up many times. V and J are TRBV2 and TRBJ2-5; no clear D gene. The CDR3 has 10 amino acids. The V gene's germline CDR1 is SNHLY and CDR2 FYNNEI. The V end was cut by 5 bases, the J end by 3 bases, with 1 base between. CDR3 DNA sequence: TGTGCCAGCAGTAAAGAGACCCAGTACTTC. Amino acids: CASSKETQYF. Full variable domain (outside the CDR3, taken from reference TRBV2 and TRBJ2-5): EPEVTQTPSHQVTQMGQEVILRCVPISNHLYFYWYRQILGQKVEFLVSFYNNEISEKSEIFDDQFSVERPDGSNFTLKIRSTKLEDSAMYFCASSKETQYFGPGTRLLVL.

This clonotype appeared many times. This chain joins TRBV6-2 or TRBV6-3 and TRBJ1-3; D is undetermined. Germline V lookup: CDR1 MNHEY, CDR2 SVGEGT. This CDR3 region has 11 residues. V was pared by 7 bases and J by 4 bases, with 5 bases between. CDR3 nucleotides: TGTGCCAGCAACGGAGGAAACACCATATATTTT. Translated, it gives CASNGGNTIYF.

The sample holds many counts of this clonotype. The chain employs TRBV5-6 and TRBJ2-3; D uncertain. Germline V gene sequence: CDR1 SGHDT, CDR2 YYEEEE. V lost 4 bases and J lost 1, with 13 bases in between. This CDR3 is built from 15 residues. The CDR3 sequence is CASSLDLSRTDTQYF. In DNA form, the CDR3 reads TGTGCCAGCAGCCTAGACCTCTCCCGCACAGATACGCAGTATTTT.

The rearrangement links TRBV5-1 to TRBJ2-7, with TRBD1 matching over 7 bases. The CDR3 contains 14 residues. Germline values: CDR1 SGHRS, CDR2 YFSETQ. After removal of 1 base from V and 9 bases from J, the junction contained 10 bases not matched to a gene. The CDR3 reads CASSLLQPAGGQYF. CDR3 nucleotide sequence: TGCGCCAGCAGCTTGTTACAGCCTGCAGGGGGGCAGTACTTC.

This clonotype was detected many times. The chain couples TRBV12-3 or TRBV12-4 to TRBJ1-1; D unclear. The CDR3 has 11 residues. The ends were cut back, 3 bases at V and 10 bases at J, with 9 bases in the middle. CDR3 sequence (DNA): TGTGCCAGCAGTTTGAACCAGCGAGCTTTCTTT. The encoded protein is CASSLNQRAFF.

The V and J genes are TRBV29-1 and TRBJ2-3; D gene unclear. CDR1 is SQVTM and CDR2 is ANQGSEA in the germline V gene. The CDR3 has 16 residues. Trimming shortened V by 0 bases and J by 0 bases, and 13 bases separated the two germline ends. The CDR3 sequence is CSVEDTVDTSTDTQYF. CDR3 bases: TGCAGCGTTGAAGATACCGTCGATACAAGCACAGATACGCAGTATTTT.

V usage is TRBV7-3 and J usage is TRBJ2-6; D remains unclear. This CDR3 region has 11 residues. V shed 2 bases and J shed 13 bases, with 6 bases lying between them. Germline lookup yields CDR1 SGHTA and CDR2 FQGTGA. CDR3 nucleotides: TGTGCCAGCAGCTTAGGTGGAGTCCTGACTTTC. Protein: CASSLGGVLTF. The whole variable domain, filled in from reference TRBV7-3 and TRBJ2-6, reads GAGVSQTPSNKVTEKGKYVELRCDPISGHTALYWYRQSLGQGPEFLIYFQGTGAADDSGLPNDRFFAVRPEGSVSTLKIQRTERGDSAVYLCASSLGGVLTFGAGSRLTVL.

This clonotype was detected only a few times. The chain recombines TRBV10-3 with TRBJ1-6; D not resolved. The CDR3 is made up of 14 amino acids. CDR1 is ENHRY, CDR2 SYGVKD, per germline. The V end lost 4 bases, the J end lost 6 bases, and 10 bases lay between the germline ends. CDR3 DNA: TGTGCCATCAGTGTTGAGGATCTTAATTCACCCCTCCACTTT. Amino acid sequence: CAISVEDLNSPLHF.